A selection of T cell receptor beta chains follows, all from one sample in a study of blood T cell repertoires in COVID-19. Assay used: immunoSEQ multiplex PCR; TCRdb lists only in-frame clones, some missing. Of about 160,000 clones in the sample, 84% were seen once. Source material: peripheral blood. The source is an older man with acute or convalescent COVID-19. Both conserved end residues are part of each CDR3. The order of the fields is clone size, V gene, J gene, D gene, CDR3 DNA, CDR3 protein. The D gene is left open where the match is weak. Rows may omit the clone size; those that give it use once, few, many or a size class.

-	TRBV6-1	TRBJ2-7	-	TGTGCCAGCAGTGACACTGAACAGGTAACCTTC	CASSDTEQVTF
-	TRBV7-3	TRBJ2-1	-	TGTGCCAGCAGCTTAGCACAGGAAAATGAGCAGTTCTTC	CASSLAQENEQFF
-	TRBV28	TRBJ1-1	-	TGTGCCAGCAGTTTACCGAGTCTTCTGAACACTGAAGCTTTCTTT	CASSLPSLLNTEAFF
-	TRBV6-5	TRBJ1-2	-	TGTGCCAGCACCTACAGGGTAGGCCGTAACTATGGCTACACCTTC	CASTYRVGRNYGYTF
-	TRBV18	TRBJ1-5	-	TGTGCCAGCTCACCTGCCCCCCAGGAAAATCAGCCCCAGCATTTT	CASSPAPQENQPQHF
few	TRBV18	TRBJ1-4	-	TGTGCCAGCTCACTAGGGAGAAATGAAAAACTGTTTTTT	CASSLGRNEKLFF
-	TRBV28	TRBJ2-2	TRBD1	TGTGCCAGCAGTTTACCGGGACAGGGTGGCACCGGGGAGCTGTTTTTT	CASSLPGQGGTGELFF
-	TRBV27	TRBJ1-4	TRBD1	TGTGCCAGCACTTCAGGGGGCGGCGAAAAACTGTTTTTT	CASTSGGGEKLFF
once	TRBV3-1/TRBV3-2	TRBJ2-7	TRBD1	TGTGCCAGCAGCCAAGACCTGACAGGGGTAGCCTACGAGCAGTACTTC	CASSQDLTGVAYEQYF
once	TRBV28	TRBJ1-3	TRBD1	TGTGCCAGCAGTCAGCCGGGACAGGGTCCGGGAAACACCATATATTTT	CASSQPGQGPGNTIYF
few	TRBV5-1	TRBJ2-7	-	TGCGCCAGCAGCTCCGGGTACGAGCAGTACTTC	CASSSGYEQYF
once	TRBV28	TRBJ2-7	-	TGTGCCAGCAGTTTGACGACTACGGGATGGGATAAGCAGTACTTC	CASSLTTTGWDKQYF
-	TRBV28	TRBJ2-7	TRBD2	TGTGCCAGCAGTCCCACTAGCGGGCCACCCCCCTACGAGCAGTACTTC	CASSPTSGPPPYEQYF
-	TRBV5-1	TRBJ2-2	-	TGCGCCAGCAACAAGATAGCGAGCACCGGGGAGCTGTTTTTT	CASNKIASTGELFF
-	TRBV7-2	TRBJ2-3	TRBD2	TGTGCCAGCAGTTTAGGGCCGGTTAGCGGGAGGGCAGATACGCAGTATTTT	CASSLGPVSGRADTQYF